This entry concerns a single T cell receptor (beta chain). This record comes from a study of blood T cell repertoires in COVID-19. Turning to the study itself: Collection of acute and convalescent COVID-19 samples took place in the United States, Italy and Spain.

Original processing methods: Reference gene primer amplification gave estimated nucleated cell counts. Repertoires were generated with immunoSEQ multiplex PCR, while TCRdb's copy carries only in-frame clones and drops some. V and J calls plus clone size are reproduced from that table; the DNA served to infer D and trimming. The profile covers about 180,000 clones, with roughly four fifths appearing a single time and more than 7.5% taken by the ten largest. Germline V gives CDR1 MDHEN, CDR2 SYDVKM. The CDR3 length is 11 residues. V gave up 6 bases and J gave up 3 bases, with 5 bases separating them. The source of this sequence is a woman aged 70 to 79 with COVID-19, enrolled during active disease. The chain links TRBV28 to TRBJ2-5; D is uncertain. The sequencing input was peripheral blood. DNA for the CDR3: TGTGCCAGCAGCCTTAAAGAGACCCAGTACTTC. It encodes CASSLKETQYF.